The 32 T cell receptor beta chains reported below all come from one sample, sequenced in a study of PD-1 blockade in classical Hodgkin lymphoma. Sequenced by immunoSEQ multiplex PCR; TCRdb stores in-frame clones only, minus some. The table has roughly 56,000 clones, 87% seen once. Time point indicated: cycle 4 day 1 (C4D1), after around six weeks of nivolumab. Every patient had relapsed following autologous stem cell transplantation, and cohorts differed in brentuximab vedotin exposure. The sequenced sample was peripheral blood mononuclear cells (PBMCs), obtained before the fourth cycle of nivolumab. These receptors were taken from a human donor with classical Hodgkin lymphoma.

The chain combines TRBV5-1 with TRBJ1-4; TRBD1 agrees at 9 bases. The CDR3 contains 15 residues. The V gene's germline CDR1 is SGHRS and CDR2 YFSETQ. Losses at the gene ends were 4 bases for V and 7 bases for J; bases not matched to a gene: 8. The CDR3 is CASSLTGTGSEKLFF. CDR3 in DNA: TGCGCCAGCAGCCTCACCGGGACAGGGAGTGAAAAACTGTTTTTT.

A single count supports this clone. J is TRBJ1-4 and V is TRBV5-1; 7 bases fit TRBD1. The CDR3 contains 14 residues. CDR1 is SGHRS, CDR2 YFSETQ, per germline. The trim removed 2 bases at V and 7 bases at J, leaving 5 bases unmatched. CDR3 sequence reads: CASSFGRGVEKLFF. As DNA, the CDR3 is TGCGCCAGCAGCTTCGGCAGGGGGGTTGAAAAACTGTTTTTT.

The chain carries TRBV19 and TRBJ1-6; no definite D call. This CDR3 comprises 13 residues. CDR1 and CDR2 from the germline V gene are LNHDA and SQIVND (reference sequence). Trimming shortened V by 3 bases and J by 9 bases, and 9 bases separated the two germline ends. CDR3 DNA: TGTGCCAGTAGTATCGACATCGGTTCACCCCTCCACTTT. This codes for CASSIDIGSPLHF.

The J gene is TRBJ1-3, the V gene TRBV5-1; no clear D. Looked up from germline, CDR1 is SGHRS and CDR2 is YFSETQ. Trimming stripped 0 bases from V and 4 bases from J, with 11 bases between. The length of the CDR3 is 15 residues. CDR3: CASSLAGGSGNTIYF. The CDR3 DNA is TGCGCCAGCAGCTTGGCCGGAGGGAGCGGAAACACCATATATTTT.

The chain employs TRBV7-9 and TRBJ2-1, with TRBD1 identical over 12 bases. Trimming removed 5 bases from V and 5 bases from J; junction bases left unmatched: 7. In germline, CDR1 is SEHNR, CDR2 FQNEAQ (reference sequence). The CDR3 runs 16 residues. The CDR3 DNA reads as TGTGCCAGCAGCCTTAGGGACAGGGGGCCTCACAATGAGCAGTTCTTC. It is translated as CASSLRDRGPHNEQFF.

The CDR3 spells CASSGEAGSDTQYF. The CDR3 bases are TGTGCCAGCAGTGGTGAAGCGGGATCAGATACGCAGTATTTT. This chain uses TRBV6-4 with TRBJ2-3, with TRBD2 matching 7 bases. After removal of 4 bases from V and 4 bases from J, the junction contained 5 bases not matched to a gene. This CDR3 contains 14 residues. The germline V gene has CDR1 MRHNA and CDR2 SNTAGT.

V usage is TRBV5-1 and J usage is TRBJ2-3; D is uncertain. Germline CDR1 is SGHRS and CDR2 is YFSETQ. This CDR3 is 15 amino acids long. Deletions cut 0 bases from V and 2 bases from J, with 10 bases between. The CDR3 here is CASSLAGIPTDTQYF. As DNA, the CDR3 is TGCGCCAGCAGCTTGGCGGGTATCCCCACAGATACGCAGTATTTT.

The rearrangement uses TRBV5-1 and TRBJ2-1, with 13 bases matching TRBD2. The V and J ends lost 3 bases and 0 bases, in that order; junction bases with no gene match: 6. The germline V gene has CDR1 SGHRS and CDR2 YFSETQ. The CDR3 covers 18 residues. DNA of the CDR3: TGCGCCAGCAGCTCAGGGACTAGCGGGGCCTTCTCCTACAATGAGCAGTTCTTC. It is translated as CASSSGTSGAFSYNEQFF.

The chain carries TRBV5-1 and TRBJ2-5; TRBD2 matches at 8 bases. The trim removed 4 bases at V and 1 base at J, leaving 12 bases unmatched. Per the germline V gene, CDR1 is SGHRS and CDR2 is YFSETQ. This CDR3 spans 17 amino acids. The CDR3 loop reads CASSKAFGSGGQETQYF. CDR3 nucleotide sequence: TGCGCCAGCAGCAAGGCGTTTGGAAGCGGGGGCCAAGAGACCCAGTACTTC.

The V and J genes are TRBV4-1 and TRBJ2-3, with D perhaps matching TRBD1 or TRBD2 (6 bases each). V gave up 0 bases and J gave up 4 bases, with 17 bases separating them. The length of the CDR3 is 17 residues. The germline gives CDR1 MGHRA, CDR2 YSYEKL. In nucleotides, the CDR3 is TGCGCCAGCAGCCAAGAGAGGGGGGCAACCTCATCAGATACGCAGTATTTT. It specifies CASSQERGATSSDTQYF.

The chain carries TRBV19 and TRBJ2-2; D unresolved. This CDR3 is built from 16 residues. V lost 3 bases and J 0 bases, leaving 11 bases between the germline ends. The germline V gene encodes CDR1 LNHDA and CDR2 SQIVND (reference sequence). CDR3 nucleotide sequence: TGTGCCAGTAGTATTGTGGTCCCCCCGAACACCGGGGAGCTGTTTTTT. Its translation: CASSIVVPPNTGELFF.

This clone has only one observation. The V and J genes are TRBV7-7 and TRBJ2-7; D is ambiguous. The ends were cut back, 5 bases at V and 1 base at J, with 9 bases in the middle. The CDR3 runs to 13 residues. CDR1 and CDR2 from the germline V gene are SSHAT and FNYEAQ (reference sequence). The CDR3 is CASSLGLSYEQYF. The CDR3, as DNA: TGTGCCAGCAGCCTGGGCCTTTCCTACGAGCAGTACTTC. Supplemented by reference TRBV7-7 and TRBJ2-7, the full variable domain reads GAGVSQSPRYKVTKRGQDVTLRCDPISSHATLYWYQQALGQGPEFLTYFNYEAQPDKSGLPSDRFSAERPEGSISTLTIQRTEQRDSAMYRCASSLGLSYEQYFGPGTRLTVT.

The rearrangement uses TRBV11-2 and TRBJ2-7, with 7 bases aligning to TRBD1. CDR1 is SGHAT and CDR2 is FQNNGV in the germline V gene. V shed 4 bases and J 3 bases; nucleotides not matched to a gene: 3. The CDR3 is 13 residues long. This CDR3 is CASSCRGCYEQYF. For the CDR3, the DNA is TGTGCCAGCAGCTGCAGGGGGTGCTACGAGCAGTACTTC.

V usage is TRBV19 and J usage is TRBJ2-3; tentative D call: TRBD1 (5 bases). V gave up 5 bases and J gave up 2 bases, with 17 bases separating them. The CDR3 covers 16 residues. Germline V lookup: CDR1 LNHDA, CDR2 SQIVND (reference sequence). The CDR3 DNA reads TGTGCCAGTAGTCTCAGGGAAGGCAGGGTCACAGATACGCAGTATTTT. Amino acids: CASSLREGRVTDTQYF.

Concerning this clone itself: The sample carries other DNA sequences with the same CDR3. The J gene is TRBJ2-2, the V gene TRBV5-1; D gene unclear. V was pared by 4 bases and J by 2 bases, with 9 bases between. The CDR3 consists of 14 residues. Per germline, CDR1 SGHRS and CDR2 YFSETQ. CDR3 sequence reads: CASSPGGNTGELFF. CDR3 nucleotides: TGCGCCAGCAGCCCCGGCGGAAACACCGGGGAGCTGTTTTTT.

The chain joins TRBV5-1 to TRBJ2-7; D ambiguous. The V end was cut by 4 bases, the J end by 2 bases, with 16 bases between. This CDR3 is 15 amino acids long. The germline V gene encodes CDR1 SGHRS and CDR2 YFSETQ. The chain's CDR3 is CASSLEGSGAYEQYF. The CDR3 region has the DNA TGCGCCAGCAGCCTGGAAGGGTCAGGCGCCTACGAGCAGTACTTC. The full variable domain, its missing parts supplied by reference TRBV5-1 and TRBJ2-7, is KAGVTQTPRYLIKTRGQQVTLSCSPISGHRSVSWYQQTPGQGLQFLFEYFSETQRNKGNFPGRFSGRQFSNSRSEMNVSTLELGDSALYLCASSLEGSGAYEQYFGPGTRLTVT.

The CDR3 protein is CASSLATANSNQPQHF. CDR3 in DNA: TGTGCCAGCAGCTTAGCAACAGCAAATAGCAATCAGCCCCAGCATTTT. This chain connects TRBV7-8 to TRBJ1-5; unclear D gene. Germline values: CDR1 SGHVS, CDR2 FQNEAQ. This CDR3 region has 16 residues. Trimming cost V 0 bases and J 0 bases, with 9 bases left between them. The full variable domain, in which reference TRBV7-8 and TRBJ1-5 provide the parts outside the CDR3, is GAGVSQSPRYKVAKRGQDVALRCDPISGHVSLFWYQQALGQGPEFLTYFQNEAQLDKSGLPSDRFFAERPEGSVSTLKIQRTQQEDSAVYLCASSLATANSNQPQHFGDGTRLSIL.

The count of this clone is one. The J gene is TRBJ1-4, the V gene TRBV6-5; D remains unclear. The germline CDR1 and CDR2 sequences are MNHEY and SVGAGI. Trimming took 8 bases from V and 8 from J, leaving 21 bases between them. The CDR3 loop spans 15 amino acids. As DNA, the CDR3 is TGTGCCAGCTCCCCGGCCAGTAATCTTTTGGAAAAACTGTTTTTT. Amino acids: CASSPASNLLEKLFF.

The genes are TRBV7-2 and TRBJ2-7; D call uncertain. CDR3 length: 13 residues. Between the trimmed V and J ends, which lost 5 bases and 1 base, there was a span of 9 bases. Germline CDR1 is SGHTA and CDR2 is FQGNSA. As DNA, the CDR3 is TGTGCCAGCAGCCACTCGGCATCCTACGAGCAGTACTTC. This codes for CASSHSASYEQYF.

This rearrangement joins TRBV4-1 to TRBJ2-7; 10 nucleotides line up with TRBD1. CDR1 is MGHRA and CDR2 is YSYEKL in the germline V gene. This CDR3 is 15 amino acids long. V lost 3 bases to trimming and J lost 3 bases; unmatched junction nucleotides: 5. CDR3 nucleotide sequence: TGCGCCAGCAGCCAGGTGGGACAGGGGATCTACGAGCAGTACTTC. It is translated as CASSQVGQGIYEQYF.

V is TRBV6-6 and J is TRBJ2-7; no clear D gene. CDR3 length: 13 residues. V was trimmed by 6 bases and J by 2 bases, leaving 11 bases between them. Germline values: CDR1 MNHNY, CDR2 SVGAGI (reference sequence). CDR3 in DNA: TGTGCCAGCAGACCGACTGACCCCTACGAGCAGTACTTC. Residues: CASRPTDPYEQYF.

The rearrangement uses TRBV5-1 and TRBJ1-1; 7 nucleotides agree with TRBD1. Looked up from germline, CDR1 is SGHRS and CDR2 is YFSETQ. The length of the CDR3 is 16 residues. V lost 4 bases, J lost 0 bases, and 9 bases stayed unmatched. The CDR3 reads CASSTRQGGMNTEAFF. In DNA, the CDR3 is TGCGCCAGCAGCACGAGACAGGGAGGCATGAACACTGAAGCTTTCTTT. The full variable domain, completed using reference TRBV5-1 and TRBJ1-1, is KAGVTQTPRYLIKTRGQQVTLSCSPISGHRSVSWYQQTPGQGLQFLFEYFSETQRNKGNFPGRFSGRQFSNSRSEMNVSTLELGDSALYLCASSTRQGGMNTEAFFGQGTRLTVV.

The gene calls are TRBV5-1 and TRBJ2-2, with D unclear. V was trimmed by 4 bases and J by 5 bases, leaving 12 bases between them. The CDR3 length is 14 residues. Per germline, CDR1 SGHRS and CDR2 YFSETQ. The CDR3 region is CASSPTGDTGELFF. CDR3 in DNA: TGCGCCAGCAGCCCCACTGGGGATACCGGGGAGCTGTTTTTT.

V usage is TRBV5-1 and J usage is TRBJ1-2; D unresolved. Germline CDR1 is SGHRS and CDR2 is YFSETQ. The CDR3 has 12 amino acids. V was cut by 5 bases and J by 2 bases, with 7 bases left in between. The CDR3, as DNA: TGCGCCAGCAGGGTCGAAAACTATGGCTACACCTTC. Translation: CASRVENYGYTF. Based on the CDR3 plus reference TRBV5-1 and TRBJ1-2, the full variable domain is KAGVTQTPRYLIKTRGQQVTLSCSPISGHRSVSWYQQTPGQGLQFLFEYFSETQRNKGNFPGRFSGRQFSNSRSEMNVSTLELGDSALYLCASRVENYGYTFGSGTRLTVV.

This rearrangement joins TRBV11-1 to TRBJ2-3, with D perhaps TRBD2 (6 bases). Trimming shortened V by 1 base and J by 8 bases, and 10 bases separated the two germline ends. The germline gives CDR1 SGHAT, CDR2 FQDESV (reference sequence). This CDR3 contains 13 residues. The CDR3 region is CASSLDRRGTQYF. In DNA, the CDR3 is TGTGCCAGCAGCTTAGACAGGCGGGGTACGCAGTATTTT. The full variable domain, completed using reference TRBV11-1 and TRBJ2-3, is EAEVAQSPRYKITEKSQAVAFWCDPISGHATLYWYRQILGQGPELLVQFQDESVVDDSQLPKDRFSAERLKGVDSTLKIQPAELGDSAMYLCASSLDRRGTQYFGPGTRLTVL.

A remark on this clone: The same CDR3 can be traced to other DNA sequences in this sample. V gene TRBV7-9 combines with J gene TRBJ2-5; 8 bases are shared with TRBD2. Germline V gives CDR1 SEHNR, CDR2 FQNEAQ (reference sequence). After removal of 4 bases from V and 4 bases from J, the junction contained 2 bases not matched to a gene. The CDR3 contains 13 residues. The CDR3 reads CASSSSGGETQYF. As DNA, the CDR3 is TGTGCCAGCAGCTCGAGCGGGGGAGAGACCCAGTACTTC.

V usage is TRBV18 and J usage is TRBJ1-1, with D possibly matching TRBD1 (5 bases). Trimming cost V 2 bases and J 1 base, with 11 bases left between them. CDR3 length equals 15 residues. Germline V CDR1 and CDR2: KGHSH, LQKENI. In nucleotides, the CDR3 is TGTGCCAGCTCACCAGTTCCAGGGACGAACACTGAAGCTTTCTTT. Translated: CASSPVPGTNTEAFF.

The CDR3, as DNA: TGTGCCATCAGCCAGGGACTAAATCTTTACAATGAGCAGTTCTTC. This sequence encodes CAISQGLNLYNEQFF. V gene TRBV10-3 combines with J gene TRBJ2-1, with 7 positions matching TRBD2. The CDR3 spans 15 residues. V shed 6 bases, J shed 4 bases, and the junction held 9 bases outside the gene matches. CDR1 is ENHRY, CDR2 SYGVKD, per germline.

This clone was seen more than once but under ten times. The CDR3 nucleotides read TGCGCCAGCAGCCTGGGGGCGGAGTACACTGAAGCTTTCTTT. Residues: CASSLGAEYTEAFF. The chain joins TRBV5-1 to TRBJ1-1; D possibly corresponds to TRBD1 (6 bases). The CDR3 length is 14 residues. Looked up from germline, CDR1 is SGHRS and CDR2 is YFSETQ. V gave up 4 bases and J gave up 3 bases, with 13 bases separating them.

The chain is built from TRBV6-4 and TRBJ2-2; D remains unclear. Germline V gene lookup returns CDR1 MRHNA and CDR2 SNTAGT. This CDR3 is built from 15 residues. Trimming removed 6 bases at V and 1 base at J, with 12 bases between. The CDR3 loop is CASSAIGWNTGELFF. The DNA of the CDR3 is TGTGCCAGCAGCGCGATAGGGTGGAACACCGGGGAGCTGTTTTTT.

V and J are TRBV6-5 and TRBJ1-2; D remains unclear. Trimming removed 5 bases from V and 8 bases from J, with 9 bases in between. This CDR3 region has 11 residues. The germline gives CDR1 MNHEY, CDR2 SVGAGI. CDR3 coding DNA: TGTGCCAGCAGTCACGGCAGAGGCTACACCTTC. Translated, it gives CASSHGRGYTF.

This chain connects TRBV16 to TRBJ1-6; D is unresolved. In germline, CDR1 is KGHSY, CDR2 FQNENV. The CDR3 is 13 amino acids. Trimming shortened V by 4 bases and J by 9 bases, and 10 bases separated the two germline ends. The CDR3 loop is CASSPVLSSPLHF. The DNA of the CDR3 is TGTGCCAGCAGCCCGGTTCTTTCTTCACCCCTCCACTTT.